The 19 T cell receptor beta chains presented below share a single source sample, sequenced in a study of graft-versus-host responses after intestinal transplantation. Libraries were prepared by immunoSEQ multiplex PCR; TCRdb keeps only in-frame clonotypes and omits some of them. Here the sample spans 35,000 to 45,000 clones, roughly nine tenths being singletons. Specimen: PBMCs, collected 524 days after transplant. The receptors derive from a human patient who received an intestinal transplant, so some T cells may come from the graft donor.

This chain's CDR3 is CASSMNSGSYNSPLHF. For the CDR3, the DNA is TGTGCCAGTAGTATGAACAGCGGTTCCTATAATTCACCCCTCCACTTT. This chain connects TRBV19 to TRBJ1-6; D remains ambiguous. V was trimmed by 3 bases and J by 1 base, leaving 10 bases between them. CDR1 is LNHDA, CDR2 SQIVND, per germline (reference sequence). The CDR3 contains 16 residues.

The rearrangement uses TRBV5-1 and TRBJ2-3; the match to TRBD2 covers 14 bases. V shed 0 bases, J shed 6 bases, and the junction held 6 bases outside the gene matches. Germline CDR1 and CDR2: SGHRS and YFSETQ. The CDR3 covers 17 residues. The CDR3 DNA follows: TGCGCCAGCAGCTTGGGACTAGCGGGAGGGCCAGGGGATACGCAGTATTTT. Protein sequence: CASSLGLAGGPGDTQYF.

The chain employs TRBV5-6 and TRBJ1-2; no clear D. Per the germline V gene, CDR1 is SGHDT and CDR2 is YYEEEE. V was cut by 5 bases and J by 2 bases, with 19 bases left in between. The CDR3 has 16 amino acids. The DNA of the CDR3 is TGTGCCAGCAGTTTCTCTTATAGGCCCCAAAACTATGGCTACACCTTC. It encodes CASSFSYRPQNYGYTF.

The J gene is TRBJ2-2, the V gene TRBV5-1; a possible D gene is TRBD2 (5 bases). CDR3 size: 18 residues. Trimming took 4 bases from V and 1 from J, leaving 20 bases between them. The germline CDR1 and CDR2 sequences are SGHRS and YFSETQ. CDR3 protein: CASSPLLEGIRNTGELFF. The CDR3 region has the DNA TGCGCCAGCAGCCCTCTTCTAGAGGGAATAAGGAACACCGGGGAGCTGTTTTTT.

This clone appeared a few times. Other DNA sequences in this sample translate to the same CDR3. CDR3 sequence: CAWSRGLATDTQYF. The DNA of the CDR3 is TGTGCCTGGAGTAGAGGACTAGCTACAGATACGCAGTATTTT. The rearrangement joins TRBV30 to TRBJ2-3, with 8 bases aligning to TRBD2. The CDR3 contains 14 residues. Germline CDR1 and CDR2: GTSNPN and SVGIG (reference sequence). Germline trimming cut 2 bases from V and 3 bases from J; bases unmatched to any gene: 4.

The chain combines TRBV7-9 with TRBJ2-7; the D is unclear. The V and J ends lost 1 base and 0 bases respectively, with 7 bases between them. Germline V lookup: CDR1 SEHNR, CDR2 FQNEAQ (reference sequence). The CDR3 sequence is 14 residues long. CDR3 sequence (DNA): TGTGCCAGCAGCTTAGGCGGAAACTCCTACGAGCAGTACTTC. As protein: CASSLGGNSYEQYF. Supplemented by reference TRBV7-9 and TRBJ2-7, the full variable domain reads DTGVSQNPRHKITKRGQNVTFRCDPISEHNRLYWYRQTLGQGPEFLTYFQNEAQLEKSRLLSDRFSAERPKGSFSTLEIQRTEQGDSAMYLCASSLGGNSYEQYFGPGTRLTVT.

The chain couples TRBV10-3 to TRBJ1-5, with TRBD1 matching 10 bases. The CDR3 runs to 14 residues. CDR1 is ENHRY and CDR2 is SYGVKD in the germline V gene. The V segment lost 4 bases and the J segment 4 bases; nucleotides outside the gene matches: 1. CDR3 in amino acids: CAISVDRGNQPQHF. CDR3 in DNA: TGTGCCATCAGTGTGGACAGGGGGAATCAGCCCCAGCATTTT.

The chain combines TRBV7-8 with TRBJ1-5; 8 bases map to TRBD1. This CDR3 region has 16 residues. Germline V lookup: CDR1 SGHVS, CDR2 FQNEAQ. The junction had 9 bases not matched to a gene; V was cut back by 3 bases and J by 5 bases. The CDR3 loop reads CASSLTVRGLDQPQHF. The CDR3 nucleotides read TGTGCCAGCAGCTTGACGGTCAGGGGGCTTGATCAGCCCCAGCATTTT.

The rearrangement joins TRBV4-1 to TRBJ2-1, with 7 bases aligning to TRBD2. Per the germline V gene, CDR1 is MGHRA and CDR2 is YSYEKL. Trimming at V came to 3 bases and at J to 1 base, leaving 9 bases not matched to a gene. This CDR3 has 17 residues. The CDR3 DNA sequence: TGCGCCAGCAGCCACGATACGAGGGAGGGATCCTACAATGAGCAGTTCTTC. This encodes CASSHDTREGSYNEQFF.

V usage is TRBV19 and J usage is TRBJ1-1; TRBD1 matches 8 bases. The length of the CDR3 is 12 residues. The junction had 3 bases not matched to a gene; V was cut back by 4 bases and J by 8 bases. Germline values: CDR1 LNHDA, CDR2 SQIVND (reference sequence). The CDR3 DNA reads as TGTGCCAGTAGTACCCAGGGGGCGGAAGCTTTCTTT. Translation gives CASSTQGAEAFF.

V and J are TRBV25-1 and TRBJ2-5, with a weak D call TRBD2 (5 bases). V was clipped by 4 bases and J by 5 bases, with 14 bases between them. This CDR3 is built from 14 residues. Germline V gene lookup returns CDR1 MGHDK and CDR2 SYGVNS. CDR3: CASSVLAGGETQYF. CDR3 sequence (DNA): TGTGCCAGCAGTGTCCTAGCTGGCGGGGAGACCCAGTACTTC.

The chain recombines TRBV27 with TRBJ2-4; the D call may be TRBD1 or TRBD2 (5 bases each). V was pared by 5 bases and J by 5 bases, with 19 bases between. Germline V gene data show CDR1 as MNHEY and CDR2 as SMNVEV (reference sequence). The CDR3 runs 16 residues. CDR3 sequence: CASSPLKGSGENIQYF. CDR3 coding DNA: TGTGCCAGCAGTCCTCTGAAGGGGAGTGGGGAAAACATTCAGTACTTC.

The J gene is TRBJ1-5, the V gene TRBV19, with D tentatively TRBD1 (6 bases). Germline CDR1 and CDR2: LNHDA and SQIVND (reference sequence). Trimming pared 0 bases from V and 6 bases from J, leaving 9 bases between. This CDR3 has 14 residues. CDR3 DNA: TGTGCCAGTAGTATAGAGGGGGCCGGTCAGCCCCAGCATTTT. It translates to CASSIEGAGQPQHF.

The chain employs TRBV19 and TRBJ1-1, with TRBD1 identical over 9 bases. Per the germline V gene, CDR1 is LNHDA and CDR2 is SQIVND (reference sequence). V lost 8 bases to trimming and J lost 7 bases; unmatched junction nucleotides: 11. The CDR3 runs to 14 residues. The CDR3 protein is CASRQNRGPGEAFF. CDR3 DNA sequence: TGTGCCAGTCGCCAAAACAGGGGGCCTGGTGAAGCTTTCTTT.

The sample holds a few counts of this clone. The chain links TRBV5-6 to TRBJ1-1; no clear D. V shed 2 bases and J shed 0 bases, with 8 bases lying between them. The CDR3 length is 14 residues. Germline CDR1 SGHDT, CDR2 YYEEEE. The CDR3, as DNA: TGTGCCAGCAGCTTCCCTCATATGAACACTGAAGCTTTCTTT. Its protein is CASSFPHMNTEAFF.

The CDR3 DNA sequence: TGTGCCAGCAGCTCAACTAGGGGTTACGAGCAGTACTTC. This codes for CASSSTRGYEQYF. The chain recombines TRBV7-9 with TRBJ2-7; D may match TRBD1 or TRBD2 (5 bases each). This CDR3 comprises 13 residues. The germline V gene has CDR1 SEHNR and CDR2 FQNEAQ (reference sequence). V was cut by 4 bases and J by 4 bases, with 11 bases left in between.

The V and J genes are TRBV10-3 and TRBJ1-1; 8 nucleotides match TRBD1. This CDR3 contains 13 residues. Per the germline V gene, CDR1 is ENHRY and CDR2 is SYGVKD. V dropped 6 bases and J dropped 5; count of bases not matched to a gene: 5. Here the CDR3 reads CAISPGGGTEAFF. The CDR3 coding sequence is TGTGCCATCAGCCCAGGGGGCGGAACTGAAGCTTTCTTT.

This clone was seen only a few times. The rearrangement joins TRBV30 to TRBJ1-1; the D is unclear. CDR1 is GTSNPN and CDR2 is SVGIG in the germline V gene (reference sequence). The CDR3 is 16 residues long. The V gene lost 2 bases and the J gene lost 1 base, with 17 bases spanning the gap. CDR3 in amino acids: CAWSLALLSSNTEAFF. CDR3 coding DNA: TGTGCCTGGAGTCTAGCCCTTCTCTCGTCGAACACTGAAGCTTTCTTT. Full variable domain (outside the CDR3, taken from reference TRBV30 and TRBJ1-1): SQTIHQWPATLVQPVGSPLSLECTVEGTSNPNLYWYRQAAGRGLQLLFYSVGIGQISSEVPQNLSASRPQDRQFILSSKKLLLSDSGFYLCAWSLALLSSNTEAFFGQGTRLTVV.

The chain uses TRBV28 and TRBJ1-5; 11 bases agree with TRBD1. V gave up 6 bases and J gave up 1 base; unmatched junction bases: 11. Germline V gene lookup returns CDR1 MDHEN and CDR2 SYDVKM. The CDR3 is made up of 18 amino acids. The CDR3 region is CASSPDRGHLWSNQPQHF. CDR3 nucleotide sequence: TGTGCCAGCAGCCCGGACAGGGGGCACTTATGGAGCAATCAGCCCCAGCATTTT.